This paragraph reports one TCR beta chain. This specimen comes from a study of technical replicates of blood from a few donors. Assay used: immunoSEQ multiplex PCR; TCRdb lists only in-frame clones, some missing. The table shows over 70,000 clones, with roughly 89% occurring only once. CDR1 is MDHEN and CDR2 is SYDVKM in the germline V gene. V shed 5 bases, J shed 5 bases, and the junction held 7 bases outside the gene matches. This CDR3 comprises 15 residues. J is TRBJ2-1 and V is TRBV28; 9 bases map to TRBD2. The receptor was derived from a human donor in good health. Specimen: T cells isolated from PBMCs. The CDR3 region is CASSGGGRENNEQFF. The CDR3 region has the DNA TGTGCCAGCAGTGGCGGCGGGAGGGAAAACAATGAGCAGTTCTTC.